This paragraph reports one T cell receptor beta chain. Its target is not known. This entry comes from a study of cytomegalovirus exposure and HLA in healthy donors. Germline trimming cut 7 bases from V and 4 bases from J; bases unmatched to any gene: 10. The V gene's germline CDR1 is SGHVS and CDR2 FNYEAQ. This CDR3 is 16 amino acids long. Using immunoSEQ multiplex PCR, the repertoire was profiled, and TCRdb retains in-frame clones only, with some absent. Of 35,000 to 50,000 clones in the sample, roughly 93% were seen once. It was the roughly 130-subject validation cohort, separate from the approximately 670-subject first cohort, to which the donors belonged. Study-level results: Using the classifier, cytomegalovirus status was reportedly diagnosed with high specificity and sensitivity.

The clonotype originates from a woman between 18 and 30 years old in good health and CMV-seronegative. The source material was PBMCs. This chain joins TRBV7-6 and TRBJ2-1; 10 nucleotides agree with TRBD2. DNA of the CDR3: TGTGCCAGCATCGGGCTAGCGGGGGCCTCTTACAATGAGCAGTTCTTC. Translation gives CASIGLAGASYNEQFF.